These 26 T cell receptor beta chains share one sample of origin, sequenced in a study of shared clonotypes between healthy human individuals. Some clones are missing from TCRdb's copy, which holds only in-frame ones; the method was immunoSEQ multiplex PCR. In the table there are 950,000 to 1,300,000 clones, more than 65% of which are singletons. The sample comprised memory CD4+ T cells sorted from blood. Subset specified: CD45RA-negative fraction. The receptors derive from a man between 18 and 29 years old in good health.

This clone was seen a single time. The chain links TRBV7-6 to TRBJ2-5; 9 nucleotides line up with TRBD2. The CDR3 totals 16 residues. Looked up from germline, CDR1 is SGHVS and CDR2 is FNYEAQ. V dropped 1 base and J dropped 4; count of bases not matched to a gene: 7. CDR3 sequence: CASSLGLGGGAETQYF. CDR3 in DNA: TGTGCCAGCAGCTTAGGATTAGGCGGGGGGGCAGAGACCCAGTACTTC.

This sequence joins TRBV6-6 and TRBJ1-5; no firm D call. Germline V CDR1 and CDR2: MNHNY, SVGAGI (reference sequence). The CDR3 spans 14 residues. Trimming took 5 bases from V and 5 from J, leaving 13 bases between them. The CDR3 DNA sequence: TGTGCCAGCAGTCGAACAGTGCCGGATCAGCCCCAGCATTTT. Encoded protein: CASSRTVPDQPQHF.

J is TRBJ2-7 and V is TRBV4-1; 7 bases line up with TRBD1. Germline V gene data show CDR1 as MGHRA and CDR2 as YSYEKL. Unmatched junction bases numbered 9, after V lost 1 base and J lost 6 bases. CDR3 length: 15 amino acids. The CDR3 region has the DNA TGCGCCAGCAGCCAAGCCCTGACAGGGTGGATCGAGCAGTACTTC. Translated, it gives CASSQALTGWIEQYF.

A few counts support this clone. The J gene is TRBJ2-7, the V gene TRBV6-5; D is ambiguous. Trimming cost V 5 bases and J 4 bases, with 6 bases left between them. The CDR3 is made up of 11 amino acids. Germline-derived CDR1 and CDR2 are MNHEY and SVGAGI. The CDR3 region has the DNA TGTGCCAGCAGTCAAACATACGAGCAGTACTTC. This gives the protein CASSQTYEQYF.

This clone was seen just once. V gene TRBV7-9 combines with J gene TRBJ2-5; D is unclear. The CDR3 covers 15 residues. CDR1 and CDR2 from the germline V gene are SEHNR and FQNEAQ (reference sequence). V was trimmed by 5 bases and J by 0 bases, leaving 13 bases between them. This CDR3 reads CASSPLDGHQETQYF. DNA for the CDR3: TGTGCCAGCAGCCCTTTGGACGGGCACCAAGAGACCCAGTACTTC.

This clone came up a few times. The chain couples TRBV27 to TRBJ1-2, with a weak D call TRBD1 (6 bases). This CDR3 has 14 residues. Trimming took off 0 bases at V and 8 bases at J, with 13 bases between the two ends. Germline V gene lookup returns CDR1 MNHEY and CDR2 SMNVEV (reference sequence). The CDR3, as DNA: TGTGCCAGCAGTTTATCCAGGGCAGGGGACGGCTACACCTTC. Amino acid sequence: CASSLSRAGDGYTF.

The V and J genes are TRBV5-1 and TRBJ2-1, with 12 bases fitting TRBD2. Germline V CDR1 and CDR2: SGHRS, YFSETQ. With V trimmed by 1 base and J by 8 bases, 4 bases remained unmatched. This CDR3 spans 15 amino acids. CDR3 DNA: TGCGCCAGCAGCTTGCTAGCGGGGGGGCCGTATGAGCAGTTCTTC. This codes for CASSLLAGGPYEQFF.

Concerning this clone itself: This sample includes further DNA sequences coding for the same CDR3. The V and J genes are TRBV5-1 and TRBJ2-3; a possible D gene is TRBD2 (5 bases). The CDR3 consists of 15 residues. V lost 0 bases and J lost 0, with 8 bases in between. In germline, CDR1 is SGHRS, CDR2 YFSETQ. CDR3 nucleotides: TGCGCCAGCAGCTTGGAAGCGGCTAGCACAGATACGCAGTATTTT. Its translation is CASSLEAASTDTQYF.

The chain links TRBV10-3 to TRBJ1-6, with 10 bases aligning to TRBD1. Germline V gene data show CDR1 as ENHRY and CDR2 as SYGVKD. J was trimmed by 7 bases and V by 6 bases; bases with no gene match: 3. CDR3 length equals 14 residues. The CDR3 DNA is TGTGCCATCAGCGACAGGGGGCAGAATTCACCCCTCCACTTT. This codes for CAISDRGQNSPLHF.

V is TRBV10-1 and J is TRBJ2-2; no clear D gene. The CDR3 consists of 12 residues. Trimming took 5 bases from V and 5 from J, leaving 6 bases between them. The germline gives CDR1 WNHNN, CDR2 SYGVQD (reference sequence). CDR3 coding DNA: TGCGCCAGCAGTCCAGAGACCGGGGAGCTGTTTTTT. It translates to CASSPETGELFF.

A single count supports this clone. The chain employs TRBV9 and TRBJ2-3; 9 bases agree with TRBD2. The CDR3 has 18 amino acids. Germline CDR1 reads SGDLS; CDR2 reads YYNGEE. The junction had 18 bases not matched to a gene; V was cut back by 4 bases and J by 6 bases. CDR3 in amino acids: CASSPGGRLAALLDTQYF. CDR3 nucleotides: TGTGCCAGCAGCCCTGGGGGAAGACTAGCGGCCCTACTGGATACGCAGTATTTT.

The J gene is TRBJ2-3, the V gene TRBV5-6; D gene uncertain. The CDR3 length is 13 residues. The V gene lost 0 bases and the J gene lost 7 bases, with 9 bases spanning the gap. Germline V gene data show CDR1 as SGHDT and CDR2 as YYEEEE. The CDR3, as DNA: TGTGCCAGCAGCTTGGTCTACGCCTATACGCAGTATTTT. This sequence encodes CASSLVYAYTQYF.

This clone showed up just a few times. The V call is TRBV7-2, the J call TRBJ2-3; 9 bases line up with TRBD1. The CDR3 has 16 amino acids. J gave up 2 bases and V 2 bases, and 5 bases lay outside the gene matches. Germline V gene sequence: CDR1 SGHTA, CDR2 FQGNSA. DNA for the CDR3: TGTGCCAGCAGCTTAAGGACAGGGGCCCTCACAGATACGCAGTATTTT. It codes for CASSLRTGALTDTQYF.

The chain links TRBV10-2 to TRBJ1-2, with a possible D match to TRBD1 (5 bases). CDR3 length: 13 amino acids. Germline V gives CDR1 WSHSY, CDR2 SAAADI. Trimming stripped 6 bases from V and 6 bases from J, with 14 bases between. The CDR3 nucleotides read TGCGCCAGCAGCGGACAACCTACCGATGGCTACACCTTC. Protein sequence: CASSGQPTDGYTF.

This clone appeared a few times. The chain uses TRBV5-6 and TRBJ1-6; D gene uncertain. This CDR3 contains 16 residues. With 4 bases removed from V and 7 bases from J, the gap between germline ends came to 18 bases. CDR1 is SGHDT and CDR2 is YYEEEE in the germline V gene. Here the CDR3 DNA reads TGTGCCAGCAGCCCGCCCGTAGGGCGCAAGAATTCACCCCTCCACTTT. Residues: CASSPPVGRKNSPLHF.

This chain connects TRBV5-1 to TRBJ1-3, with D unclear. Germline CDR1 reads SGHRS; CDR2 reads YFSETQ. Trimming shortened V by 1 base and J by 0 bases, and 8 bases separated the two germline ends. This CDR3 is built from 15 residues. CDR3 bases: TGCGCCAGCAGCTTGACAGCGACCTCTGGAAACACCATATATTTT. Residues: CASSLTATSGNTIYF. Full variable domain (remainder filled in from reference TRBV5-1 and TRBJ1-3): KAGVTQTPRYLIKTRGQQVTLSCSPISGHRSVSWYQQTPGQGLQFLFEYFSETQRNKGNFPGRFSGRQFSNSRSEMNVSTLELGDSALYLCASSLTATSGNTIYFGEGSWLTVV.

This clone was seen more than once but under ten times. V and J are TRBV19 and TRBJ1-5; unclear D gene. Germline lookup yields CDR1 LNHDA and CDR2 SQIVND (reference sequence). The CDR3 loop spans 13 amino acids. V lost 5 bases, J lost 5 bases, and 10 bases lay in between. The CDR3 DNA follows: TGTGCCAGTAGTGGACGGTTGGATCAGCCCCAGCATTTT. Its protein is CASSGRLDQPQHF.

On this clone: Different DNA sequences within this sample yield the same CDR3. The V and J genes are TRBV5-1 and TRBJ2-2; D is ambiguous. The CDR3 consists of 13 residues. With 0 bases removed from V and 6 bases from J, the gap between germline ends came to 6 bases. Per germline, CDR1 SGHRS and CDR2 YFSETQ. CDR3 in amino acids: CASSLDRAGELFF. In nucleotides, the CDR3 is TGCGCCAGCAGCTTGGATCGGGCCGGGGAGCTGTTTTTT.

This clone has a handful of counts. The chain uses TRBV10-3 and TRBJ2-1; D may be TRBD2 (5 bases). This CDR3 is 13 amino acids long. V was shortened by 3 bases and J by 5 bases, with 8 bases between the two germline ends. Germline-derived CDR1 and CDR2 are ENHRY and SYGVKD. CDR3 sequence: CAISDGLDNEQFF. The CDR3, as DNA: TGTGCCATCAGTGACGGACTTGACAATGAGCAGTTCTTC.

V and J are TRBV2 and TRBJ2-7, with unresolved D. CDR3 length: 14 amino acids. Trimming removed 6 bases from V and 7 bases from J, with 19 bases in between. The germline CDR1 and CDR2 sequences are SNHLY and FYNNEI. For the CDR3, the DNA is TGTGCCAGCAGCGGGTTACTCACTGCAGCGGAGCAGTACTTC. As protein: CASSGLLTAAEQYF. Using reference TRBV2 and TRBJ2-7 for the parts outside the CDR3, the full variable domain is EPEVTQTPSHQVTQMGQEVILRCVPISNHLYFYWYRQILGQKVEFLVSFYNNEISEKSEIFDDQFSVERPDGSNFTLKIRSTKLEDSAMYFCASSGLLTAAEQYFGPGTRLTVT.

The gene calls are TRBV2 and TRBJ2-5; 7 positions match TRBD1. This CDR3 contains 13 residues. The V segment lost 7 bases and the J segment 5 bases; nucleotides outside the gene matches: 7. Germline CDR1 and CDR2: SNHLY and FYNNEI. The CDR3 here is CASIQTGRETQYF. CDR3 bases: TGTGCCAGCATACAGACAGGGCGCGAGACCCAGTACTTC.

The genes are TRBV5-1 and TRBJ2-1; D remains ambiguous. Per germline, CDR1 SGHRS and CDR2 YFSETQ. CDR3 length: 14 residues. The germline V and J ends were trimmed by 0 bases and 1 base, with 5 bases remaining between them. The CDR3 DNA sequence: TGCGCCAGCAGCTTGGGCAATTCCTACAATGAGCAGTTCTTC. Its protein product is CASSLGNSYNEQFF.

V usage is TRBV5-1 and J usage is TRBJ2-6; possibly TRBD2 for D (6 bases). Per the germline V gene, CDR1 is SGHRS and CDR2 is YFSETQ. Deletions cut 3 bases from V and 0 bases from J, with 16 bases between. CDR3 length: 18 residues. CDR3 nucleotides: TGCGCCAGCAGCTCCGGGACTTCCTCTTACTCTGGGGCCAACGTCCTGACTTTC. Protein product: CASSSGTSSYSGANVLTF. Full variable domain (outside the CDR3, taken from reference TRBV5-1 and TRBJ2-6): KAGVTQTPRYLIKTRGQQVTLSCSPISGHRSVSWYQQTPGQGLQFLFEYFSETQRNKGNFPGRFSGRQFSNSRSEMNVSTLELGDSALYLCASSSGTSSYSGANVLTFGAGSRLTVL.

This chain joins TRBV7-8 and TRBJ2-7, with 8 bases lining up with TRBD1. The CDR3 runs 16 residues. J was trimmed by 5 bases and V by 1 base; bases with no gene match: 10. CDR1 SGHVS and CDR2 FQNEAQ come from the germline V gene. The CDR3 nucleotides read TGTGCCAGCAGCTTAGAGATTGCCAGGGGGCTCGACGAGCAGTACTTC. Its translation is CASSLEIARGLDEQYF.

The chain combines TRBV9 with TRBJ2-5, with a tentative D call TRBD2 (6 bases). The CDR3 spans 15 residues. The V gene lost 4 bases and the J gene lost 4 bases, with 17 bases spanning the gap. The V gene's germline CDR1 is SGDLS and CDR2 YYNGEE. The CDR3 DNA follows: TGTGCCAGCAGCCCACGGGACTCGAAACCAGAGACCCAGTACTTC. Protein sequence: CASSPRDSKPETQYF. The whole variable domain, filled in from reference TRBV9 and TRBJ2-5, reads DSGVTQTPKHLITATGQRVTLRCSPRSGDLSVYWYQQSLDQGLQFLIQYYNGEERAKGNILERFSAQQFPDLHSELNLSSLELGDSALYFCASSPRDSKPETQYFGPGTRLLVL.

The chain has TRBV7-9 and TRBJ2-7; 7 bases agree with TRBD1. This CDR3 is 15 amino acids long. Germline values: CDR1 SEHNR, CDR2 FQNEAQ (reference sequence). Germline trimming cut 0 bases from V and 3 bases from J; bases unmatched to any gene: 5. The chain's CDR3 is CASSLAQGGGYEQYF. CDR3 nucleotide sequence: TGTGCCAGCAGCTTAGCGCAAGGGGGCGGCTACGAGCAGTACTTC.